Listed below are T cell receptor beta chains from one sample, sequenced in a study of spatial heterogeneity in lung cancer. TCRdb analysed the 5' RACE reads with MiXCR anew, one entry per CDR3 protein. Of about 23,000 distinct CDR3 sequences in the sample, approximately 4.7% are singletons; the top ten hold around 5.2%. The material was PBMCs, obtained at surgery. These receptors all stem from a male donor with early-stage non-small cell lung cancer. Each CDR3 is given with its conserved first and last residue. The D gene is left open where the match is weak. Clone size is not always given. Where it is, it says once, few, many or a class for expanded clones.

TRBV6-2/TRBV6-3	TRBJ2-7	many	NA	TGTGCCAGCAGTCCGGCAGTTACCTACGAGCAGTACTTC	CASSPAVTYEQYF
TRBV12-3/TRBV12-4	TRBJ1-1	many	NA	TGTGCCAGCAGTTTATTCGCCGTTCGGAGGCTAGAGACTGAAGCTTTCTTT	CASSLFAVRRLETEAFF
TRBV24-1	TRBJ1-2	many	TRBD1	TGTGCCATCAGCGCAGGGGGCAACTATGGCTACACCTTC	CAISAGGNYGYTF
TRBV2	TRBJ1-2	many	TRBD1	TGTGCCAGCAGTGAAGCGGGGACAGGTATTAAGGGCTACACCTTC	CASSEAGTGIKGYTF
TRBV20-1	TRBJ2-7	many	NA	TGCAGTGCTAGACCCCCGACGGATAGCTCCTACGAGCAGTACTTC	CSARPPTDSSYEQYF
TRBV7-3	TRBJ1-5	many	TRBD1	TGTGCCAGCAGCCACACAGGGGTGGGCAATCAGCCCCAGCATTTT	CASSHTGVGNQPQHF
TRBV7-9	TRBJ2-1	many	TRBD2	TGTGCCAGCACCAAGAGCGGGGCCTATGAGCAGTTCTTC	CASTKSGAYEQFF
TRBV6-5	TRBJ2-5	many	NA	TGTGCCAGCCGAGTGGGGGAAGAGACCCAGTACTTC	CASRVGEETQYF
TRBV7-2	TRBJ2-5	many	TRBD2	TGTGCCAGCAGCTTAGCGCGGGGCGGGGGAGGACAAGAGACCCAGTACTTC	CASSLARGGGGQETQYF
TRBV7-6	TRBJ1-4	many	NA	TGTGCCAGCAGCTTAGCGACCGGGGTTAATGAAAAACTGTTTTTT	CASSLATGVNEKLFF
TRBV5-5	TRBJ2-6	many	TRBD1	TGTGCCAGCAGCTTACACCGGGACAGGGGGCGTGTTGGGGCCAACGTCCTGACTTTC	CASSLHRDRGRVGANVLTF
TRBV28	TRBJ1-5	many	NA	TGTGCCAGCAGTTTAGGAGGATTTAATCAGCCCCAGCATTTT	CASSLGGFNQPQHF
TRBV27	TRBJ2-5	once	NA	TGTGCCAGCAGAGAACAGGGCGGGATGGGGCGAGAGACCCAGTACTTC	CASREQGGMGRETQYF
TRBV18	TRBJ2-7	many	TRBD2	TGTGCCAGCTCACCTAGGAGCGGGGGGGACGAGCAGTACTTC	CASSPRSGGDEQYF
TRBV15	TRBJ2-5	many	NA	TGTGCCACCAGCATATGGACAGGGAGGGGAGAGACCCAGTACTTC	CATSIWTGRGETQYF
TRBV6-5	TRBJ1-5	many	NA	TGTGCCAGCAAACGGGGAGACCCAAATAGCAATCAGCCCCAGCATTTT	CASKRGDPNSNQPQHF
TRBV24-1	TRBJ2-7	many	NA	TGTGCCACCAGTGATTTAGACGAGCAGTACTTC	CATSDLDEQYF
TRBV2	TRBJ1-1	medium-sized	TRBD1	TGTGCCAGCAGGGACAGGGGTATGAACACTGAAGCTTTCTTT	CASRDRGMNTEAFF
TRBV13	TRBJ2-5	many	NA	TGTGCCAGCAGCTTCAGACAGATAGAGACCCAGTACTTC	CASSFRQIETQYF
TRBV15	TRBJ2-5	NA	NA	TGTGCCACCAGCGAGCACCTTTCGGAGACCCAGTACTTC	CATSEHLSETQYF
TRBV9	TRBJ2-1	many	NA	TGTGCCAGCAGCGTAGGACCGAGCGATGAGCAGTTCTTC	CASSVGPSDEQFF
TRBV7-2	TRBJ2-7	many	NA	TGTGCCAGCAGCTTAGGGAAGAACTACGAGCAGTACTTC	CASSLGKNYEQYF
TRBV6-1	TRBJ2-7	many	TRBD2	TGTGCCAGCAGCCCGGGGACTAGCGGGATGGCCTACGAGCAGTACTTC	CASSPGTSGMAYEQYF
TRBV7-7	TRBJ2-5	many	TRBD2	TGTGCTAGCAGCCATATGGGACTAGCGGAGCAGACCCAGTACTTC	CASSHMGLAEQTQYF
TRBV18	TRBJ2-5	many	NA	TGTGCCAGCTCACAACGGGACAATTTACAAGAGACCCAGTACTTC	CASSQRDNLQETQYF
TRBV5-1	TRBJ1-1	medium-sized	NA	TGCGCCAGCAGCTTCTCCGGGTCCGGGAACACTGAAGCTTTCTTT	CASSFSGSGNTEAFF